Following are 24 T cell receptor beta chains from one sample sequenced in a study of blood T cell repertoires in COVID-19. The data were produced by immunoSEQ multiplex PCR, yet TCRdb's version contains in-frame clones alone and is incomplete. The sample lists around 200,000 clones, around 79% occurring once. The sample comprised peripheral blood. These receptor sequences come from a man in his forties or fifties who had recovered from COVID-19.

V usage is TRBV11-3 and J usage is TRBJ2-3; TRBD2 is a possible D gene (5 bases). V lost 2 bases and J 4 bases, leaving 7 bases between the germline ends. This CDR3 has 13 amino acids. Germline V gene data show CDR1 as SGHNT and CDR2 as YENEEA. As DNA, the CDR3 is TGTGCCAGCAGCTTATCGGGGTCAGATACGCAGTATTTT. Translating it yields CASSLSGSDTQYF.

This chain links TRBV5-6 with TRBJ1-5; 8 bases are a match to TRBD1. The length of the CDR3 is 16 residues. The V gene end was trimmed by 0 bases and the J gene end by 5 bases; junction bases not matched to a gene: 7. Germline V gene data show CDR1 as SGHDT and CDR2 as YYEEEE. This CDR3 reads CASSLGAGGLDQPQHF. The CDR3 DNA sequence: TGTGCCAGCAGCTTGGGGGCAGGGGGCCTCGATCAGCCCCAGCATTTT.

This sequence joins TRBV13 and TRBJ2-5; D not certain. This CDR3 comprises 14 residues. CDR1 is PRHDT and CDR2 is FYEKMQ in the germline V gene (reference sequence). V lost 2 bases and J lost 5, with 12 bases in between. CDR3 coding DNA: TGTGCCAGCAGCTTAATTGACTCGTCGGAGACCCAGTACTTC. It is translated as CASSLIDSSETQYF. Looking up the rest from reference TRBV13 and TRBJ2-5 gives the full variable domain: AAGVIQSPRHLIKEKRETATLKCYPIPRHDTVYWYQQGPGQDPQFLISFYEKMQSDKGSIPDRFSAQQFSDYHSELNMSSLELGDSALYFCASSLIDSSETQYFGPGTRLLVL.

This clone was observed many times. The chain is built from TRBV11-2 and TRBJ1-1; D uncertain. Deletions cut 5 bases from V and 0 bases from J, with 7 bases between. Germline loops: CDR1 SGHAT, CDR2 FQNNGV. The CDR3 has 13 amino acids. DNA for the CDR3: TGTGCCAGCAGCCTCGTTGTGAACACTGAAGCTTTCTTT. Translating it yields CASSLVVNTEAFF. Based on the CDR3 plus reference TRBV11-2 and TRBJ1-1, the full variable domain is EAGVAQSPRYKIIEKRQSVAFWCNPISGHATLYWYQQILGQGPKLLIQFQNNGVVDDSQLPKDRFSAERLKGVDSTLKIQPAKLEDSAVYLCASSLVVNTEAFFGQGTRLTVV.

In its sample, this clone was seen a few times. The chain combines TRBV5-5 with TRBJ2-7; 7 bases are a match to TRBD2. Germline assignment: CDR1 SGHKS and CDR2 YYEKEE (reference sequence). The CDR3 is made up of 13 amino acids. J gave up 5 bases and V 7 bases, and 9 bases lay outside the gene matches. CDR3 region: CASSGREFHEQYF. CDR3 nucleotides: TGTGCCAGCTCCGGGCGGGAGTTTCACGAGCAGTACTTC.

V and J are TRBV19 and TRBJ2-7; weak D call: TRBD2 (5 bases). There are 17 residues in the CDR3. Deletions cut 4 bases from V and 3 bases from J, with 22 bases between. Germline CDR1 reads LNHDA; CDR2 reads SQIVND (reference sequence). CDR3 amino acids: CASSSMRYEATSYEQYF. The CDR3 DNA follows: TGTGCCAGTAGTAGCATGCGTTACGAGGCCACTAGCTACGAGCAGTACTTC.

This chain uses TRBV6-4 with TRBJ2-3, with 9 bases lining up with TRBD1. CDR1 MRHNA and CDR2 SNTAGT come from the germline V gene. Trimming took 6 bases from V and 2 from J; bases not matched to a gene: 9. The CDR3 has 16 amino acids. The CDR3 region is CASRGDRATDTDTQYF. CDR3 sequence (DNA): TGTGCCAGCAGAGGGGACAGGGCCACGGACACAGATACGCAGTATTTT.

This clone was counted once. The gene calls are TRBV24-1 and TRBJ2-3, with 11 bases aligning to TRBD2. The germline V gene encodes CDR1 KGHDR and CDR2 SFDVKD. V was clipped by 5 bases and J by 2 bases; unmatched bases: 5. The CDR3 loop spans 16 amino acids. CDR3 protein: CATSGGLAANTDTQYF. CDR3 bases: TGTGCCACCAGTGGGGGACTAGCGGCAAACACAGATACGCAGTATTTT.

This clone came up many times. V usage is TRBV7-9 and J usage is TRBJ1-1, with unresolved D. The CDR3 spans 12 residues. The germline gives CDR1 SEHNR, CDR2 FQNEAQ (reference sequence). CDR3 amino acids: CAGGAGLSEAFF. The CDR3 region has the DNA TGTGCTGGCGGTGCCGGTCTTTCTGAAGCTTTCTTT. Filled out from reference TRBV7-9 and TRBJ1-1, the complete variable domain reads DTGVSQNPRHKITKRGQNVTFRCDPISEHNRLYWYRQTLGQGPEFLTYFQNEAQLEKSRLLSDRFSAERPKGSFSTLEIQRTEQGDSAMYLCAGGAGLSEAFFGQGTRLTVV.

The chain combines TRBV6-5 with TRBJ2-1, with 14 bases fitting TRBD2. The CDR3 runs 14 residues. The V and J ends lost 6 bases and 6 bases, in that order; junction bases with no gene match: 1. Per germline, CDR1 MNHEY and CDR2 SVGAGI. The CDR3 bases are TGTGCCAGCAGGACTAGCGGGAGGGCCAATGAGCAGTTCTTC. Protein sequence: CASRTSGRANEQFF.

This clone rates as medium-sized. The rearrangement uses TRBV11-2 and TRBJ2-7; D unclear. The CDR3 is 15 amino acids. Trimming left V 3 bases short and J 2 bases short, with 14 bases between. Germline V CDR1 and CDR2: SGHAT, FQNNGV. The CDR3 sequence is CASSLSPGTPYEQYF. CDR3 coding DNA: TGTGCCAGCAGCTTGTCACCAGGTACCCCCTACGAGCAGTACTTC.

This chain connects TRBV7-2 to TRBJ2-3; D not resolved. The CDR3 covers 14 residues. Germline lookup yields CDR1 SGHTA and CDR2 FQGNSA. The V end was cut by 5 bases, the J end by 6 bases, with 15 bases between. The CDR3 sequence: CASSPGSFSDTQYF. CDR3 nucleotides: TGTGCCAGCAGCCCCGGAAGTTTTAGCGATACGCAGTATTTT.

V is TRBV5-1 and J is TRBJ2-5; D not certain. Germline V gives CDR1 SGHRS, CDR2 YFSETQ. V lost 5 bases and J 2 bases, leaving 4 bases between the germline ends. The CDR3 runs 11 residues. CDR3 coding DNA: TGCGCCAGCAGATTACAAGAGACCCAGTACTTC. Translating it yields CASRLQETQYF.

The chain combines TRBV28 with TRBJ1-3, with D possibly being TRBD1 (6 bases). CDR1 is MDHEN and CDR2 is SYDVKM in the germline V gene. Between the trimmed V and J ends, which lost 6 bases and 9 bases, there was a span of 24 bases. The CDR3 covers 16 residues. Here the CDR3 DNA reads TGTGCCAGCAGCTTGCCCCCCGGGGGGCACATCCCCACCATATATTTT. Amino acid sequence: CASSLPPGGHIPTIYF.

The J gene is TRBJ2-3, the V gene TRBV5-1; D is perhaps TRBD2 (7 bases). Germline V gene sequence: CDR1 SGHRS, CDR2 YFSETQ. This CDR3 is built from 18 residues. Trimming shortened V by 0 bases and J by 5 bases, and 22 bases separated the two germline ends. CDR3 nucleotide sequence: TGCGCCAGCAGCTTGGTCTTTCGGGGGGCCGAGGGGGGAGATACGCAGTATTTT. Translated: CASSLVFRGAEGGDTQYF.

This rearrangement joins TRBV27 to TRBJ1-2, with TRBD1 matching 8 bases. This CDR3 is built from 13 residues. The V segment lost 6 bases and the J segment 4 bases; nucleotides outside the gene matches: 4. In germline, CDR1 is MNHEY, CDR2 SMNVEV (reference sequence). This chain's CDR3 is CASSPTGVYGYTF. CDR3 nucleotide sequence: TGTGCCAGCAGCCCGACAGGGGTCTATGGCTACACCTTC.

J is TRBJ1-2 and V is TRBV20-1; 7 bases align to TRBD1. Germline CDR1 reads DFQATT; CDR2 reads SNEGSKA (reference sequence). The CDR3 length is 13 residues. V was pared by 3 bases and J by 3 bases, with 4 bases of the junction left unmatched. The chain's CDR3 is CSASAGQHYGYTF. The DNA for the CDR3 is TGCAGTGCTAGTGCGGGACAGCACTATGGCTACACCTTC.

The chain couples TRBV3-1 (or the pseudogene TRBV3-2) to TRBJ2-5; perhaps TRBD1 as D (6 bases). Germline CDR1 is LGHDT and CDR2 is YNNKEL (reference sequence). Trimming cost V 8 bases and J 5 bases, with 12 bases left between them. The CDR3 has 12 amino acids. CDR3 DNA: TGTGCCAGCGGGCGGACAGTGGAGACCCAGTACTTC. Translation gives CASGRTVETQYF.

The chain is built from TRBV19 and TRBJ1-2; D unresolved. This CDR3 spans 14 amino acids. The V and J ends lost 5 bases and 0 bases respectively, with 10 bases between them. Germline CDR1 LNHDA, CDR2 SQIVND (reference sequence). CDR3 coding DNA: TGTGCCAGTAGTGTTGGGCCTTCTAACTATGGCTACACCTTC. As protein: CASSVGPSNYGYTF.

Many counts were recorded for this clone. CDR3: CAWRDGSPYNEQFF. The DNA of the CDR3 is TGTGCCTGGAGAGACGGGAGCCCCTACAATGAGCAGTTCTTC. The rearrangement links TRBV30 to TRBJ2-1; tentative D call: TRBD2 (6 bases). The V end was cut by 3 bases, the J end by 2 bases, with 11 bases between. Germline assignment: CDR1 GTSNPN and CDR2 SVGIG (reference sequence). This CDR3 is 14 amino acids long.

This rearrangement joins TRBV6-2 or TRBV6-3 to TRBJ1-1; TRBD1 agrees at 7 bases. CDR3 length: 14 residues. Germline loops: CDR1 MNHEY, CDR2 SVGEGT. The J segment lost 3 bases and the V segment lost 5 bases, leaving 6 bases of the junction unmatched. The CDR3 protein is CASSVRDSYTEAFF. DNA for the CDR3: TGTGCCAGCAGTGTCCGGGACAGCTACACTGAAGCTTTCTTT.

The chain combines TRBV9 with TRBJ2-5, with unresolved D. V dropped 0 bases and J dropped 4 bases, with 10 bases sitting between them. The germline gives CDR1 SGDLS, CDR2 YYNGEE. The CDR3 runs to 14 residues. The CDR3, as DNA: TGTGCCAGCAGCGTAGGGCCGGAGCGAGAGACCCAGTACTTC. It encodes CASSVGPERETQYF.

V is TRBV7-2 and J is TRBJ2-3, with D hard to call. Per the germline V gene, CDR1 is SGHTA and CDR2 is FQGNSA. Trimming shortened V by 0 bases and J by 7 bases, and 17 bases separated the two germline ends. The CDR3 length is 16 residues. The CDR3 nucleotides read TGTGCCAGCAGCTTAGCAGGCGGAACCGTTTCGTATACGCAGTATTTT. It codes for CASSLAGGTVSYTQYF.

The V call is TRBV11-2, the J call TRBJ2-7; the match to TRBD2 covers 8 bases. The CDR3 runs 17 residues. CDR1 is SGHAT, CDR2 FQNNGV, per germline. The junction had 14 bases not matched to a gene; V was cut back by 5 bases and J by 2 bases. The CDR3 loop reads CASSPRGGTRGTYEQYF. The CDR3 DNA reads TGTGCCAGCAGCCCAAGAGGTGGGACTAGGGGAACCTACGAGCAGTACTTC.